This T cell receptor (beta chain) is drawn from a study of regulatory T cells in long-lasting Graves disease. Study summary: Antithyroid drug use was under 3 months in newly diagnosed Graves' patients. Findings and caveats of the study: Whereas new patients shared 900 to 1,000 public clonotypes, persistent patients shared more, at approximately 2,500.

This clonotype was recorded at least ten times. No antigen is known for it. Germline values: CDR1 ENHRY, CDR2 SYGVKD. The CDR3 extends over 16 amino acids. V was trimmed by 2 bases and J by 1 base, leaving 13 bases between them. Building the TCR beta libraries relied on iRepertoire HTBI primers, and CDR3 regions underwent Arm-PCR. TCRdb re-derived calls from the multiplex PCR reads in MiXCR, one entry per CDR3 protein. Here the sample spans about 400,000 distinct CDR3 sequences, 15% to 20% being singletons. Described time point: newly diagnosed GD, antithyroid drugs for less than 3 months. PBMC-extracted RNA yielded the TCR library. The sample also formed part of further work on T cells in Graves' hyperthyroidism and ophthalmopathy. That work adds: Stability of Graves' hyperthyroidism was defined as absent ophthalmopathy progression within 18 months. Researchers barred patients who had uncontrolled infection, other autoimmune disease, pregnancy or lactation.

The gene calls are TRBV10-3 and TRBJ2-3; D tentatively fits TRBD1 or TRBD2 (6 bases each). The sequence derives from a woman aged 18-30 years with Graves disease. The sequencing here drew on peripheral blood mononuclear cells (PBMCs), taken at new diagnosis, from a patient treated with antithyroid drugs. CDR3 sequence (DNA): TGTGCCATCAGTGAGAGGGGGGAGAAACGCACAGATACGCAGTATTTT. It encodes CAISERGEKRTDTQYF.